This T cell receptor beta chain came from a study of CD8 T cells in ankylosing spondylitis. The authors made TCR beta libraries by quantitative 5'-RACE with molecular barcodes. TCRdb redid the calling of the 5' RACE reads with MiXCR, one entry per CDR3 protein. The sample lists roughly 90,000 distinct CDR3 sequences, more than 8.5% occurring once. This clonotype was detected a few times. The antigen is undetermined. Whole-study results and caveats: As reported, disease-linked clones showed significant enrichment in matched ankylosing spondylitis synovial fluid. The authors found the disease-linked clones to be CD8+ and relatively rare in peripheral blood. The study identified a TCR beta motif of eight highly homologous variants that appeared characteristic of ankylosing spondylitis blood.

V lost 3 bases to trimming and J lost 1 base; unmatched junction nucleotides: 6. Germline CDR1 reads PRHDT; CDR2 reads FYEKMQ (reference sequence). CDR3 size: 18 residues. The genes are TRBV13 and TRBJ2-1, with 13 bases lining up with TRBD2. Sequences were obtained from blood, either unsorted or a sorted T cell fraction (not recorded which). The sequence came from a male donor with ankylosing spondylitis. The CDR3: CASSFGTSGIFSYNEQFF. The CDR3 region has the DNA TGTGCCAGCAGCTTTGGGACTAGCGGGATTTTTTCCTACAATGAGCAGTTCTTC.